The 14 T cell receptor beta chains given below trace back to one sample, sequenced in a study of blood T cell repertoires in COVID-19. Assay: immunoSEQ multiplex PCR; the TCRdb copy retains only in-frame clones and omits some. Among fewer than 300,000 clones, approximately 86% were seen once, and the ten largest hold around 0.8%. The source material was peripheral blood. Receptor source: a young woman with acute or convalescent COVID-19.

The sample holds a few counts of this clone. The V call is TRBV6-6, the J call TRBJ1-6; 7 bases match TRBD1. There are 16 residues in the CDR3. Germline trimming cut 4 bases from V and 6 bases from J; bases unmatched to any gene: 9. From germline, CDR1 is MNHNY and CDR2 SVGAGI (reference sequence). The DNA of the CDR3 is TGTGCCAGCAGTTCCGTCCGCGCAGGGGGTAATTCACCCCTCCACTTT. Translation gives CASSSVRAGGNSPLHF.

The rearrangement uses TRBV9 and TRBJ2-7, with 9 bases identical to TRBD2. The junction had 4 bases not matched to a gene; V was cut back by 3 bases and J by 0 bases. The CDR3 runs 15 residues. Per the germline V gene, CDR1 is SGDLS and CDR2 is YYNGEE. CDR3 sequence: CASSAKTSGSYEQYF. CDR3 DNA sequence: TGTGCCAGCAGCGCGAAGACTAGCGGCTCCTACGAGCAGTACTTC.

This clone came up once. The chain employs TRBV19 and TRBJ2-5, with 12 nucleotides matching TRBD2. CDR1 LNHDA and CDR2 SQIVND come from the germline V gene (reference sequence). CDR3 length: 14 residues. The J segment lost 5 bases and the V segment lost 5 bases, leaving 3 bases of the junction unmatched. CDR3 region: CASSLAGGKETQYF. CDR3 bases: TGTGCCAGTAGTCTAGCGGGAGGGAAGGAGACCCAGTACTTC.

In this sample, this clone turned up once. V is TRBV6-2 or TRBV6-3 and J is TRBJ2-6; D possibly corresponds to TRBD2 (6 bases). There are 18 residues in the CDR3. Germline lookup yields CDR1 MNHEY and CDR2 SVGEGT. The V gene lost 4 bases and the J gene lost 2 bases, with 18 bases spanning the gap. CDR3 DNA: TGTGCCAGCAGTTCCCCGGGACTGTGGTCCCCTGGGGCCAACGTCCTGACTTTC. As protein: CASSSPGLWSPGANVLTF.

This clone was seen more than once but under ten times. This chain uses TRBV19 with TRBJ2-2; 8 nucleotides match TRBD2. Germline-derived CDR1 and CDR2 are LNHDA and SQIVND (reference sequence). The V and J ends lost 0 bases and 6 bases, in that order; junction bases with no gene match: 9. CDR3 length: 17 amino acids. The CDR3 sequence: CASSIDPAGVPAGELFF. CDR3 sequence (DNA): TGTGCCAGTAGTATAGACCCAGCGGGAGTCCCAGCCGGGGAGCTGTTTTTT.

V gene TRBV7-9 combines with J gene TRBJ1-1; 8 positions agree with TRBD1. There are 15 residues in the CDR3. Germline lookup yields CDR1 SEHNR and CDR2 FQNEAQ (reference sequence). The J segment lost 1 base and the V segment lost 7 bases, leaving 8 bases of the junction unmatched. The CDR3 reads CASTPQGARNTEAFF. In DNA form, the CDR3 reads TGTGCCAGCACCCCGCAGGGGGCGCGGAACACTGAAGCTTTCTTT.

CDR3 loop: CASSSSGGRAIEQYF. CDR3 bases: TGTGCCAGCAGCTCTTCTGGCGGGAGGGCCATCGAGCAGTACTTC. The V and J genes are TRBV5-4 and TRBJ2-7, with 9 bases aligning to TRBD2. The CDR3 is 15 residues long. CDR1 is SGHNT and CDR2 is YYREEE in the germline V gene (reference sequence). V trimming: 3 bases; J trimming: 6 bases; junction bases outside the gene matches: 10.

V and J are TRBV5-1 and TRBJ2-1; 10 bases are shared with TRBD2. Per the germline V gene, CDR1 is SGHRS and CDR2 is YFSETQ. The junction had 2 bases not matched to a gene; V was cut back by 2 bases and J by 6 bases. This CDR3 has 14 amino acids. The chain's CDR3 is CASSLTSGTNEQFF. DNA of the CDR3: TGCGCCAGCAGCTTAACTAGCGGGACCAATGAGCAGTTCTTC.

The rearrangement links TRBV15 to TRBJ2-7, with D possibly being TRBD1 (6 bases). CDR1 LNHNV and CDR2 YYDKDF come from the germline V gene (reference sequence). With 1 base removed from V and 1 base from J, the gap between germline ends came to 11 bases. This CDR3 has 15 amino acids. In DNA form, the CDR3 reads TGTGCCACCAGCAGAGGCGACAGGTTTTCCTACGAGCAGTACTTC. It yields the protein CATSRGDRFSYEQYF.

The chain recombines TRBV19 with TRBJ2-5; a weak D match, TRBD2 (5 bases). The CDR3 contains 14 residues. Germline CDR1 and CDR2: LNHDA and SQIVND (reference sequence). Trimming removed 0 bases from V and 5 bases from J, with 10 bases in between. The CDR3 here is CASSIDAGEETQYF. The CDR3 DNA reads TGTGCCAGTAGTATAGATGCGGGTGAGGAGACCCAGTACTTC.

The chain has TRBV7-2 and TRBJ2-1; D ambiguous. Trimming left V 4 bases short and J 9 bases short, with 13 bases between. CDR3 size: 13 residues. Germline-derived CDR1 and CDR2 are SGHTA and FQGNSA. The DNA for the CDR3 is TGTGCCAGCAGCTCCGACCCTAGAGCTGAGCAGTTCTTC. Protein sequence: CASSSDPRAEQFF.

The CDR3, as DNA: TGTGCCACCAGTGATTTGACACAGAGCTCCTACGAGCAGTACTTC. The encoded protein is CATSDLTQSSYEQYF. The genes are TRBV24-1 and TRBJ2-7, with unresolved D. This CDR3 contains 15 residues. CDR1 is KGHDR, CDR2 SFDVKD, per germline. V lost 0 bases and J 0 bases, leaving 8 bases between the germline ends.

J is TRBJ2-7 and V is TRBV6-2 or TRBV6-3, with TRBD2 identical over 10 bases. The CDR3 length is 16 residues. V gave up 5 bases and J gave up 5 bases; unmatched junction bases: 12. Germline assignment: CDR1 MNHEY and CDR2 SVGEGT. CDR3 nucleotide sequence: TGTGCCAGCAGTACTCCAGGGCTAGCGGGAGTTGACGAGCAGTACTTC. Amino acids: CASSTPGLAGVDEQYF.

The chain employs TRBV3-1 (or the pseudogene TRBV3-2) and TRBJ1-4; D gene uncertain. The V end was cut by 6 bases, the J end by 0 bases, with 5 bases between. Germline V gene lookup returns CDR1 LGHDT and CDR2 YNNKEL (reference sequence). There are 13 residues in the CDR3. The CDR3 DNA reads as TGTGCCAGCAGGGTAGCAACTAATGAAAAACTGTTTTTT. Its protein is CASRVATNEKLFF.